This is a list of T cell receptor beta chains from one sample in a study of post-analysis software for immune sequencing data. Each CDR3 protein gets one entry after TCRdb re-called the PCR reads with MiXCR. The sample records some 890,000 distinct CDR3 sequences, approximately 53% being singletons. The sequencing input was blood. The receptors shown here come from a girl aged 10 to 17 with multiple sclerosis. Both conserved end residues are part of each CDR3. D genes are given only for firm matches.

J: TRBJ2-3; D: TRBD2; V: TRBV5-1; CDR3: CASSFFQRGGAGTQYF
J: TRBJ2-1; D: TRBD2; V: TRBV11-2; CDR3: CASSLDRLAGGFF
J: TRBJ2-7; D: TRBD2; V: TRBV7-8; CDR3: CASSLGLAGAAYEQYF
J: TRBJ1-6; D: TRBD1; V: TRBV5-1; CDR3: CASSLGDRGDSPLHF
J: TRBJ1-2; D: NA; V: TRBV10-3; CDR3: CAISESRQAYGYTF
J: TRBJ2-1; D: NA; V: TRBV20-1; CDR3: CSARPRVHKRPYNDEQFF
J: TRBJ2-5; D: NA; V: TRBV12-3/TRBV12-4; CDR3: CASSPTGEQYF
J: TRBJ1-1; D: NA; V: TRBV5-1; CDR3: CASSFVGGWGSETEAFF
J: TRBJ2-7; D: NA; V: TRBV12-3/TRBV12-4; CDR3: CASSLRGAPYEQYF
J: TRBJ2-3; D: NA; V: TRBV27; CDR3: CASSTLGRSTDTQYF
J: TRBJ2-7; D: TRBD1; V: TRBV7-2; CDR3: CASSPGQHSSYEQYF
J: TRBJ1-5; D: NA; V: TRBV20-1; CDR3: CSALAGSNQPQHF
J: TRBJ2-3; D: TRBD2; V: TRBV7-3; CDR3: CASSLILSSGGHDTQYF
J: TRBJ2-7; D: NA; V: TRBV7-9; CDR3: CASSLAAFEQYF
J: TRBJ2-1; D: TRBD2; V: TRBV20-1; CDR3: CSARGFTPAGGLANEQFF
J: TRBJ2-7; D: NA; V: TRBV10-3; CDR3: CAISSGSYEQYF
J: TRBJ2-7; D: NA; V: TRBV15; CDR3: CATSNENRWQYF
J: TRBJ2-7; D: TRBD2; V: TRBV7-3; CDR3: CASSHGGLAGTQQYF
J: TRBJ1-2; D: NA; V: TRBV20-1; CDR3: CSARRQNYGYTF
J: TRBJ2-4; D: NA; V: TRBV4-1; CDR3: CASSQESLNIQYF
J: TRBJ2-4; D: NA; V: TRBV7-9; CDR3: CASSSPKNIQYF
J: TRBJ1-2; D: NA; V: TRBV6-5; CDR3: CASSYSEQVWGYTF
J: TRBJ2-4; D: NA; V: TRBV15; CDR3: CATSRVRGTLAKNIQYF
J: TRBJ1-4; D: TRBD1; V: TRBV9; CDR3: CASSLPGGAGEKLFF
J: TRBJ1-2; D: NA; V: TRBV20-1; CDR3: CSTSTPGEGYTF
J: TRBJ2-3; D: NA; V: TRBV5-1; CDR3: CASEALGSPQDTQYF
J: TRBJ2-5; D: TRBD2; V: TRBV20-1; CDR3: CSARRLAGAQETQYF
J: TRBJ2-5; D: NA; V: TRBV20-1; CDR3: CSARSWGDGGETQYF
J: TRBJ2-1; D: TRBD1; V: TRBV12-5; CDR3: CASGLDRQGLRSYNEQFF
J: TRBJ2-5; D: TRBD1; V: TRBV20-1; CDR3: CSARTGSQETQYF
J: TRBJ1-1; D: NA; V: TRBV21-1; CDR3: CASSKDGRVPLNTEAFF
J: TRBJ2-1; D: TRBD2; V: TRBV20-1; CDR3: CSARDPTSGRAVNEQFF
J: TRBJ2-1; D: NA; V: TRBV9; CDR3: CASSAYGTVNEQFF
J: TRBJ1-5; D: NA; V: TRBV6-5; CDR3: CASGNGGDQPQHF
J: TRBJ2-5; D: TRBD1; V: TRBV29-1; CDR3: CSVEPTGETQYF
J: TRBJ1-2; D: NA; V: TRBV10-3; CDR3: CAIRIPGDDGYTF